Listed below are T cell receptor beta chains from one sample, sequenced in a study of monozygotic twins with inflammatory bowel disease. Using the 5' RACE reads, TCRdb records one entry per CDR3 protein without DNA. The sample shows about 450,000 distinct CDR3 sequences, and 2% to 3% sits with its ten largest clones. The sample comprised blood. These receptor sequences come from a human donor with ulcerative colitis or Crohn's disease, or a healthy co-twin of an affected twin (not recorded which). CDR3s include the opening cysteine and the closing phenylalanine or tryptophan.

cdr3_aa j_call v_call
CASSNLDGRTEAFF TRBJ1-1 TRBV6-1
CSASQRGAYNEQFF TRBJ2-1 TRBV20-1
CASSLTGGNTEAFF TRBJ1-1 TRBV7-3
CASSHPPEVYEQYF TRBJ2-7 TRBV7-9
CASSPPGHLYNEQFF TRBJ2-1 TRBV18
CAWSGTAGGQPQHF TRBJ1-5 TRBV30
CASSQLAGEYEQYF TRBJ2-7 TRBV7-2
CASSYQGFNSPLHF TRBJ1-6 TRBV6-6
CASSFAAMNTEAFF TRBJ1-1 TRBV11-1
CASSAGAGSSYEQYF TRBJ2-7 TRBV7-3
CASSLGLAFEQYF TRBJ2-7 TRBV5-4
CASSGYSDGDYGYTF TRBJ1-2 TRBV5-1
CASSGDRMRDEQFF TRBJ2-1 TRBV9
CSARFSYEQYF TRBJ2-7 TRBV20-1
CSARLGLAGVVADEQFF TRBJ2-1 TRBV20-1
CASSHPGRGNTIYF TRBJ1-3 TRBV7-8
CASIHFFGRATEAFF TRBJ1-1 TRBV27
CASKTSGRGNEQFF TRBJ2-1 TRBV3-1
CSVGREDEQYF TRBJ2-7 TRBV20-1
CASSIGQGPYNEQFF TRBJ2-1 TRBV11-2
CSAPPVTNQETQYF TRBJ2-5 TRBV20-1
CASSTRTIGGAGELFF TRBJ2-2 TRBV6-1
CAISELIQGTEAFF TRBJ1-1 TRBV10-3
CAWSVGGALNTGELFF TRBJ2-2 TRBV30
CASSQEGLVTGELFF TRBJ2-2 TRBV4-3
CASSTPVGQGNEQFF TRBJ2-1 TRBV28
CASSYSGQGGSYEQYF TRBJ2-7 TRBV6-5
CASSPRGGSYEQFF TRBJ2-1 TRBV7-2
CSARDSLSYNEQFF TRBJ2-1 TRBV20-1
CSVEGLDRENYGYTF TRBJ1-2 TRBV29-1
CASNEDRDNQETQYF TRBJ2-5 TRBV2
CAWVGTDTQYF TRBJ2-3 TRBV30
CASSPLESITDTQYF TRBJ2-3 TRBV28
CASSYSTSGRMTSTDTQYF TRBJ2-3 TRBV6-2/TRBV6-3
CSVEKGAGSNQPQHF TRBJ1-5 TRBV29-1
CASRPEVGNTGELFF TRBJ2-2 TRBV6-1
CASSVYPRGDGTGELFF TRBJ2-2 TRBV9
CSAGGAGEKLFF TRBJ1-4 TRBV20-1
CASSTTRGFNQPQHF TRBJ1-5 TRBV19
CASSYRHNQPQHF TRBJ1-5 TRBV6-5
CASSFGHSSYEQYF TRBJ2-7 TRBV12-3/TRBV12-4
CSARLAGQDTQYF TRBJ2-3 TRBV20-1
CSARPSGNTDTQYF TRBJ2-3 TRBV20-1
CASSRLGPMETQYF TRBJ2-5 TRBV5-6
CSARGSGGFRRDTQYF TRBJ2-3 TRBV20-1
CASSLMGVLNTGELFF TRBJ2-2 TRBV7-2